This TCR beta chain was sequenced for a study of T cells in Graves' hyperthyroidism and ophthalmopathy (dated by TCRdb to about 2019). About the investigation overall: To identify TCR V-J signatures that set the groups apart, the researchers used a discovery cohort of 90 to 100 patients, made up of 40 to 45 with Graves' ophthalmopathy and around 58 with stable Graves' hyperthyroidism. Whether ophthalmopathy could be predicted prospectively was tested in an independent validation cohort made up of roughly 19 hyperthyroidism patients plus 17 patients who later progressed to ophthalmopathy. For training and testing, the 95 to 100 patients in the discovery cohort were randomly divided in a 7:3 ratio. In addition, the study compared T-cell repertoires in thyroid tissue and in blood from about 6 Graves' hyperthyroidism patients. After blood sampling, hyperthyroidism patients were treated with methimazole at a starting dose of 30 mg daily, and ophthalmopathy patients were treated with high-dose intravenous methylprednisolone. According to the paper, TCR Vbeta CDR3 sequencing was carried out on approximately 140 peripheral blood samples, which came from fewer than 50 ophthalmopathy, around 74 hyperthyroidism and approximately 17 progressor patients.

About this clonotype itself: Its antigen target is currently unknown. Base qualities are missing; no much larger clone stands one base away.

What the research found in general, with its limitations: No statistical method was used to fix the sample size in advance, and group allocation was not hidden from the investigators. In cross-validation, a model built on a 13 V-J signature told ophthalmopathy apart from stable hyperthyroidism with 87.88% sensitivity and around 84% specificity, and in testing the same model reached 80%/75%. In validation, the model predicted progression to ophthalmopathy a median of about 6 months before onset, with roughly 71% sensitivity and roughly 77% specificity. Most expanded thyroid clonotypes (frequency above 0.001) were also detected in blood, suggesting blood repertoires may reflect thyroid immune responses.

Patients with uncontrolled infections, other autoimmune diseases, pregnancy or lactation were excluded. Diagnoses were established on the basis of clinical symptoms, serum thyroxine and TRAb, thyroid ultrasound, and orbital computed tomography. Total RNA was extracted using Trizol reagent, and RNA quality was assessed on an Agilent 2100 Bioanalyzer. Trimming at the junction amounts to 7 bases on V and 4 bases on J, and the germline ends lie 7 bases apart. The CDR3 contains 11 residues, cysteine and phenylalanine counted. Only the CDR3 part of the read is kept: 33 bases, read in frame from the first base. The TCR beta CDR3 regions were amplified from the RNA transcripts. The first round of RT-PCR for the TCR CDR3 was performed with the HTBI primer set and the Qiagen OneStep RT-PCR kit. A second multiplex PCR round built the libraries, followed by size selection and purification. Paired-end sequencing of the libraries was performed with 100 bp reads on an Illumina HiSeq2000. In the original analysis: SOAPnuke was used to process the raw data, removing reads that contained adapters or uncalled bases, had a mean Phred below 15, or lacked an exact match to the constant primer or identifier. High-quality paired reads were merged with COPE v1.2.5, and unique nucleotide sequences were defined as clonotypes. Clonotypes were aligned to IMGT TRBV, TRBD and TRBJ reference segments using MiTCR v1.1. The analysis was restricted to V-J combinations with a frequency above 0.0001, which together covered 99.2% of the repertoires. A TCS score was defined as the ratio of F50 (clonal expansion) to E x V (chaos), with BLOSUM62-based TCRdist applied between CDR3 peptides within each V-J. Welch's t-statistics and random forest reduced roughly 540 V-J features to about 13, which were used in a naive Bayes classifier (R e1071). The similarity between thyroid and blood repertoires was quantified using the Morisita-Horn index. TCRdb passed the public sequencing reads through fastp at Q25 and MiXCR, retaining productive beta sequences. Every CDR3 protein is listed once, alongside the most common genes and DNA of its rows. In this record, the V and J calls reflect TCRdb's handling and not the investigators' own analysis. The table for this sample lists 450,000 to 700,000 distinct CDR3 sequences; 46% of them were counted only once. Around 17% of the sample is held by the ten biggest clonotypes.

This chain joins TRBV12-3 or TRBV12-4 to TRBJ1-1; the D gene is possibly TRBD1, with 5 bases matching. The sequence was obtained from an adult woman with Graves' disease, either hyperthyroidism or ophthalmopathy (not recorded which). The sequenced material came from peripheral blood or thyroid tissue (not recorded which). At the DNA level, the sequence is TGTGCCAGCATAGGGGTCACTGAAGCTTTCTTT. Protein translation: CASIGVTEAFF.